Following are 28 T cell receptor beta chains from one sample sequenced in a study of blood T cell repertoires in COVID-19. The protocol was immunoSEQ multiplex PCR, while the TCRdb copy is restricted to in-frame clones and leaves out a portion. The table lists 250,000 to 350,000 clones, 65% to 85% of them singletons. Sequencing was performed on peripheral blood. These receptors were obtained from a person in their 70s with COVID-19, enrolled during active disease.

V and J are TRBV30 and TRBJ1-3; D is possibly TRBD1 (5 bases). Germline CDR1 and CDR2: GTSNPN and SVGIG (reference sequence). Trimming took off 3 bases at V and 2 bases at J, with 17 bases between the two ends. This CDR3 is built from 16 residues. CDR3: CAWSIYTRTPGNTIYF. CDR3 DNA: TGTGCCTGGAGCATATACACCCGGACACCTGGAAACACCATATATTTT.

On this clone itself: A read error may be the cause here, since a much bigger clone is one base away. This same CDR3 is encoded by further DNA sequences in the sample. The J gene is TRBJ2-7, the V gene TRBV9; 12 positions match TRBD1. From germline, CDR1 is SGDLS and CDR2 YYNGEE. This CDR3 has 15 residues. The trim removed 2 bases at V and 3 bases at J, leaving 3 bases unmatched. CDR3 sequence: CASSVGTGGIYEQYF. DNA of the CDR3: TGTGCCAGCAGCGTCGGGACAGGGGGCATCTACGAGCAGTACTTC.

The genes are TRBV7-8 and TRBJ1-2; no definite D call. The germline V gene has CDR1 SGHVS and CDR2 FQNEAQ. This CDR3 contains 15 residues. V dropped 6 bases and J dropped 0 bases, with 14 bases sitting between them. CDR3 loop: CASRPTGSTNYGYTF. The CDR3 DNA reads TGTGCCAGCAGGCCAACCGGGTCCACTAACTATGGCTACACCTTC.

This clone was found a few times. The chain has TRBV7-2 and TRBJ1-5; D remains ambiguous. The ends were cut back, 1 base at V and 9 bases at J, with 16 bases in the middle. This CDR3 contains 15 residues. The V gene's germline CDR1 is SGHTA and CDR2 FQGNSA. The CDR3 DNA reads TGTGCCAGCAGCTTAGGCGCAGCGGGCACCGGGCCCCAGCATTTT. As protein: CASSLGAAGTGPQHF. The full variable domain, completed using reference TRBV7-2 and TRBJ1-5, is GAGVSQSPSNKVTEKGKDVELRCDPISGHTALYWYRQSLGQGLEFLIYFQGNSAPDKSGLPSDRFSAERTGGSVSTLTIQRTQQEDSAVYLCASSLGAAGTGPQHFGDGTRLSIL.

The chain has TRBV11-2 and TRBJ2-1; D gene unclear. The CDR3 sequence is 16 residues long. Trimming removed 5 bases from V and 0 bases from J, with 14 bases in between. In germline, CDR1 is SGHAT, CDR2 FQNNGV. The chain's CDR3 is CASSLRSASSYNEQFF. CDR3 DNA sequence: TGTGCCAGCAGCCTAAGGAGCGCGAGCTCCTACAATGAGCAGTTCTTC.

The chain couples TRBV3-1 (or the pseudogene TRBV3-2) to TRBJ2-1; 7 bases map to TRBD1. With 0 bases clipped from V and 10 bases from J, the junction kept 12 bases outside the gene matches. The CDR3 is 16 residues long. Germline CDR1 LGHDT, CDR2 YNNKEL (reference sequence). For the CDR3, the DNA is TGTGCCAGCAGCCAAGAAGACCAGGGGGAAGCAAAAGAGCAGTTCTTC. Translating it yields CASSQEDQGEAKEQFF.

This sequence joins TRBV5-1 and TRBJ2-3, with D hard to call. The CDR3 sequence is 17 residues long. Trimming took 0 bases from V and 0 from J, leaving 14 bases between them. The germline gives CDR1 SGHRS, CDR2 YFSETQ. CDR3 nucleotide sequence: TGCGCCAGCAGCTTGGGCAGTTCCACATTTAGCACAGATACGCAGTATTTT. Its translation is CASSLGSSTFSTDTQYF.

This clone was recorded once. The chain couples TRBV6-2 or TRBV6-3 to TRBJ2-2; 10 bases are shared with TRBD2. CDR1 and CDR2 (germline): MNHEY, SVGEGT. The V gene end was trimmed by 2 bases and the J gene end by 2 bases; junction bases not matched to a gene: 11. This CDR3 has 19 residues. The CDR3: CASSYPELAGGLNTGELFF. Here the CDR3 DNA reads TGTGCCAGCAGTTACCCAGAATTAGCGGGGGGCCTAAACACCGGGGAGCTGTTTTTT.

The chain couples TRBV28 to TRBJ1-1, with a tentative D call TRBD1 (6 bases). Germline CDR1 MDHEN, CDR2 SYDVKM. V dropped 6 bases and J dropped 5 bases, with 22 bases sitting between them. The CDR3 contains 16 residues. The CDR3: CASRRKMTGIMTEAFF. The CDR3 DNA sequence: TGTGCCAGCAGGCGAAAAATGACAGGAATAATGACTGAAGCTTTCTTT.

The chain links TRBV19 to TRBJ2-1; weak D call: TRBD2 (6 bases). From germline, CDR1 is LNHDA and CDR2 SQIVND (reference sequence). CDR3 length: 15 amino acids. V lost 5 bases to trimming and J lost 2 bases, with 13 bases between them. The CDR3 DNA is TGTGCCAGTAGTCGTGCGGGAACAACCTACAATGAGCAGTTCTTC. This sequence encodes CASSRAGTTYNEQFF.

The chain joins TRBV5-1 to TRBJ2-2, with D possibly being TRBD2 (6 bases). From germline, CDR1 is SGHRS and CDR2 YFSETQ. CDR3 length equals 12 residues. The V end lost 5 bases, the J end lost 9 bases, and 11 bases lay between the germline ends. This CDR3 reads CASRGLARELFF. In DNA form, the CDR3 reads TGCGCCAGCAGGGGTCTAGCGCGGGAGCTGTTTTTT.

This chain uses TRBV21-1 with TRBJ1-4; TRBD1, the table's D call, was not compared with the DNA. TRBV21-1 is termed a pseudogene. The CDR3 covers 13 residues. The CDR3 DNA is TGTGCCGTGAAGACAGGGCTGACTGAAAAACTGTTTTTT. It yields the protein CAVKTGLTEKLFF.

The rearrangement joins TRBV9 to TRBJ1-3; D gene uncertain. CDR3 length: 14 residues. Per the germline V gene, CDR1 is SGDLS and CDR2 is YYNGEE. V was shortened by 3 bases and J by 0 bases, with 7 bases between the two germline ends. DNA of the CDR3: TGTGCCAGCAGCGCGCAGTACTCTGGAAACACCATATATTTT. Translating it yields CASSAQYSGNTIYF.

V usage is TRBV19 and J usage is TRBJ1-5, with 9 bases matching TRBD1. The CDR3 loop spans 17 amino acids. V gave up 2 bases and J gave up 4 bases; unmatched junction bases: 9. CDR1 LNHDA and CDR2 SQIVND come from the germline V gene (reference sequence). The CDR3, as DNA: TGTGCCAGTAGTATATGGGGGGGACAGGGCTGGAATCAGCCCCAGCATTTT. Protein: CASSIWGGQGWNQPQHF.

The rearrangement uses TRBV7-2 and TRBJ1-4; TRBD1 is a possible D gene (6 bases). The CDR3 runs 16 residues. The V end was cut by 5 bases, the J end by 4 bases, with 17 bases between. Germline CDR1 SGHTA, CDR2 FQGNSA. CDR3 DNA sequence: TGTGCCAGCAGCCAACCACCAGGACAGCGTAATGAAAAACTGTTTTTT. It translates to CASSQPPGQRNEKLFF.

The chain couples TRBV28 to TRBJ1-2; no reliable D call. Germline lookup yields CDR1 MDHEN and CDR2 SYDVKM. V was cut by 4 bases and J by 7 bases, with 10 bases left in between. The CDR3 is 12 residues long. CDR3 nucleotides: TGTGCCAGCAGTTCGCATCTCGGTGGCTACACCTTC. The encoded protein is CASSSHLGGYTF.

The chain couples TRBV11-2 to TRBJ2-2; D unresolved. The CDR3 covers 14 residues. Trimming took 1 base from V and 4 from J, leaving 7 bases between them. Germline assignment: CDR1 SGHAT and CDR2 FQNNGV. CDR3 amino acids: CASSLVIPTGELFF. Here the CDR3 DNA reads TGTGCCAGCAGCTTAGTTATTCCCACCGGGGAGCTGTTTTTT.

V usage is TRBV9 and J usage is TRBJ2-1, with a weak D call TRBD2 (5 bases). The length of the CDR3 is 13 residues. Germline lookup yields CDR1 SGDLS and CDR2 YYNGEE. V lost 1 base, J lost 6 bases, and 8 bases lay in between. The CDR3 region is CASSVFGVNEQFF. The DNA for the CDR3 is TGTGCCAGCAGCGTATTCGGGGTCAATGAGCAGTTCTTC. Looking up the rest from reference TRBV9 and TRBJ2-1 gives the full variable domain: DSGVTQTPKHLITATGQRVTLRCSPRSGDLSVYWYQQSLDQGLQFLIQYYNGEERAKGNILERFSAQQFPDLHSELNLSSLELGDSALYFCASSVFGVNEQFFGPGTRLTVL.

Concerning this clone itself: Other DNA sequences in this specimen translate into the identical CDR3. The chain links TRBV7-2 to TRBJ2-2; D not resolved. The CDR3 contains 12 residues. Germline CDR1 reads SGHTA; CDR2 reads FQGNSA. V dropped 5 bases and J dropped 5 bases, with 6 bases sitting between them. The CDR3 DNA reads TGTGCCAGCAGCCCCTCTACCGGGGAGCTGTTTTTT. Protein: CASSPSTGELFF.

V gene TRBV9 combines with J gene TRBJ2-1; 7 bases match TRBD2. V lost 2 bases, J lost 8 bases, and 10 bases stayed unmatched. In germline, CDR1 is SGDLS, CDR2 YYNGEE. The CDR3 contains 15 residues. CDR3 sequence (DNA): TGTGCCAGCAGCGTGGGCCAAGCCCGGGGGGATGAGCAGTTCTTC. This encodes CASSVGQARGDEQFF. The full variable domain, rest sourced from reference TRBV9 and TRBJ2-1, is DSGVTQTPKHLITATGQRVTLRCSPRSGDLSVYWYQQSLDQGLQFLIQYYNGEERAKGNILERFSAQQFPDLHSELNLSSLELGDSALYFCASSVGQARGDEQFFGPGTRLTVL.

This chain uses TRBV5-1 with TRBJ2-3; 9 bases line up with TRBD2. Germline values: CDR1 SGHRS, CDR2 YFSETQ. The CDR3 runs to 15 residues. V shed 4 bases and J 0 bases; nucleotides not matched to a gene: 3. The CDR3 loop is CASSPSGVSTDTQYF. The CDR3, as DNA: TGCGCCAGCAGCCCTAGCGGGGTTAGCACAGATACGCAGTATTTT.

This clone showed up just once. The chain uses TRBV11-1 and TRBJ2-1; a possible D gene is TRBD2 (6 bases). CDR1 and CDR2 from the germline V gene are SGHAT and FQDESV (reference sequence). The CDR3 is 16 amino acids. The V end was cut by 1 base, the J end by 6 bases, with 16 bases between. This CDR3 is CASSLVSGTGSNEQFF. For the CDR3, the DNA is TGTGCCAGCAGCTTAGTTTCTGGGACTGGGAGCAATGAGCAGTTCTTC.

V and J are TRBV2 and TRBJ2-2; possibly TRBD2 for D (5 bases). The CDR3 totals 14 residues. Trimming stripped 5 bases from V and 4 bases from J, with 11 bases between. Germline lookup yields CDR1 SNHLY and CDR2 FYNNEI. The CDR3 DNA is TGTGCCAGCAGTATTGTGGCGGGCACCGGGGAGCTGTTTTTT. It specifies CASSIVAGTGELFF.

The chain employs TRBV3-1 (or the pseudogene TRBV3-2) and TRBJ1-1; TRBD1 matches 9 bases. Germline values: CDR1 LGHDT, CDR2 YNNKEL (reference sequence). The CDR3 is 14 residues long. Germline trimming cut 1 base from V and 5 bases from J; bases unmatched to any gene: 2. The CDR3 DNA follows: TGTGCCAGCAGCCAAGTACAGGGGGCGACTGAAGCTTTCTTT. This translates into CASSQVQGATEAFF.

This clone was counted once. The rearrangement joins TRBV29-1 to TRBJ2-5, with 7 bases aligning to TRBD1. The CDR3 totals 13 residues. Germline V gives CDR1 SQVTM, CDR2 ANQGSEA. Trimming at V came to 5 bases and at J to 5 bases, leaving 8 bases not matched to a gene. The chain's CDR3 is CSVNPTGPETQYF. In DNA, the CDR3 is TGCAGCGTTAACCCGACAGGGCCCGAGACCCAGTACTTC.

The rearrangement uses TRBV15 and TRBJ2-5, with 9 bases matching TRBD2. CDR3 length: 18 amino acids. Germline V gene lookup returns CDR1 LNHNV and CDR2 YYDKDF (reference sequence). J gave up 0 bases and V 8 bases, and 16 bases lay outside the gene matches. CDR3 sequence reads: CATSYSLAGLSYQETQYF. In DNA form, the CDR3 reads TGTGCCACCTCCTATAGCCTAGCGGGACTAAGCTACCAAGAGACCCAGTACTTC.

V usage is TRBV28 and J usage is TRBJ1-3; D gene uncertain. In germline, CDR1 is MDHEN, CDR2 SYDVKM. V was pared by 4 bases and J by 1 base, with 20 bases between. CDR3 length equals 18 residues. CDR3 DNA sequence: TGTGCCAGCAGTTCCCCCGCGAGAGGGTTAAAGTCTGGAAACACCATATATTTT. Protein: CASSSPARGLKSGNTIYF.

This clone has only a few counts. V and J are TRBV7-3 and TRBJ2-3; TRBD2 matches at 7 bases. The V gene end was trimmed by 5 bases and the J gene end by 4 bases; junction bases not matched to a gene: 12. The length of the CDR3 is 16 residues. Germline values: CDR1 SGHTA, CDR2 FQGTGA. CDR3 DNA sequence: TGTGCCAGCAGCCCAAGAGGGGAGGGCGCTGCAGATACGCAGTATTTT. Translation: CASSPRGEGAADTQYF.